This TCR beta chain was found in a study of T cells expressing NK-cell markers. Study as a whole: Within the sequenced cohort of eight donors, seven exhibited HCMV seropositivity and one was seronegative.

Comment on this clonotype: Its specificity is not known.

TCRdb re-called the 5' RACE reads and catalogs CDR3 proteins one per entry, DNA excluded. In total, the table holds fewer than 550,000 distinct CDR3 sequences. Study-wide results and limits: Several of the donors also had these clonotypes leading their CD3+CD56-NKG2C+ fraction.

Looked up from germline, CDR1 is SGHRS and CDR2 is YFSETQ. CDR3 length: 13 residues. Sequenced input: blood T cells: a sorted CD56 or NKG2C T cell subset, CD4+ or CD8+ T cells, or bulk PBMC T cells (not recorded which). V gene TRBV5-1 combines with J gene TRBJ2-3; TCRdb's assignment of TRBD1 cannot be checked, as there is no DNA. The receptor comes from a woman aged 45-60 years in good health. This CDR3 reads CATSSEGPDTQYF.